Listed below are T cell receptor beta chains from one sample, sequenced in a study of Graves' ophthalmopathy and Graves' hyperthyroidism. Using its own MiXCR run on the multiplex PCR reads, TCRdb lists one record per CDR3 protein. This sample has around 670,000 distinct CDR3 sequences, with roughly two fifths found just once. Material: peripheral blood. The receptor set was obtained from an adult man with Graves' ophthalmopathy. Both conserved end residues are part of each CDR3. A D gene is named only where the DNA matches it firmly.

CDR3 protein | J gene | V gene | D gene
CASSFGFDTEAFF | TRBJ1-1 | TRBV5-6 | NA
CASGSSAGGEAFF | TRBJ1-1 | TRBV7-2 | NA
CASSSLSRGYEQYF | TRBJ2-7 | TRBV7-2 | NA
CASSAGGGPPLHF | TRBJ1-6 | TRBV2 | NA
CSVEGGNTGANVLTF | TRBJ2-6 | TRBV29-1 | TRBD2
CASSRGGVPDTQYF | TRBJ2-3 | TRBV7-9 | TRBD2
CSASRDPDSYEQYF | TRBJ2-7 | TRBV20-1 | NA
CASSRTGSGSQPQHF | TRBJ1-5 | TRBV2 | TRBD1
CAISPEWARGEQYF | TRBJ2-7 | TRBV10-3 | NA
CASSPPGGIVGYTF | TRBJ1-2 | TRBV12-3/TRBV12-4 | NA
CASSLGAQEETQYF | TRBJ2-5 | TRBV7-2 | NA
CSAGQGAQGYTF | TRBJ1-2 | TRBV29-1 | TRBD1
CASSPGVSEAFF | TRBJ1-1 | TRBV12-3/TRBV12-4 | NA
CASSINHSNQPQHF | TRBJ1-5 | TRBV19 | NA
CASSSAPQVTTEAFF | TRBJ1-1 | TRBV7-6 | NA
CASRLQGSNSPLHF | TRBJ1-6 | TRBV5-6 | NA
CASSFDRDNEQFF | TRBJ2-1 | TRBV11-2 | NA
CASSPKWISNQPQHF | TRBJ1-5 | TRBV24-1 | NA
CASSGGTGANYGYTF | TRBJ1-2 | TRBV2 | TRBD1
CASSLAFPTYEQYF | TRBJ2-7 | TRBV11-2 | NA
CASSLRNSGANVLTF | TRBJ2-6 | TRBV11-2 | NA
CASSLGHDFSNQPQHF | TRBJ1-5 | TRBV12-3/TRBV12-4 | NA
CASSRDRDRAREQYF | TRBJ2-7 | TRBV9 | TRBD1
CASSDGTPRTDTQYF | TRBJ2-3 | TRBV9 | NA
CAGSWRQEKGEQYF | TRBJ2-7 | TRBV7-2 | NA
CASKGREAQYF | TRBJ2-5 | TRBV2 | TRBD2
CASSDIIGVGTGELFF | TRBJ2-2 | TRBV25-1 | NA
CASSLSAEDTQYF | TRBJ2-3 | TRBV25-1 | NA
CASSQAGENSPLHF | TRBJ1-6 | TRBV11-2 | NA
CATLGSSGRGSETQYF | TRBJ2-5 | TRBV6-5 | TRBD2
CASSGGGAAEQYF | TRBJ2-5 | TRBV2 | NA
CAWSRSNTEAFF | TRBJ1-1 | TRBV7-3 | NA
CATSSSLTTNEKLFF | TRBJ1-4 | TRBV15 | NA
CAGSLAGESYEQYF | TRBJ2-7 | TRBV5-6 | NA
CASSYLRSMTNEKLFF | TRBJ1-4 | TRBV5-6 | NA
CASSYWGQGAYEQYF | TRBJ2-7 | TRBV7-9 | TRBD1
CASSSEMNTEAFF | TRBJ1-1 | TRBV2 | NA
CATSRLEQGLETQYF | TRBJ2-5 | TRBV15 | TRBD1
CASSLTTGYHEQHF | TRBJ2-7 | TRBV7-6 | NA
CASSQVGTELNQPQHF | TRBJ1-5 | TRBV2 | NA
CATSSLNTEAFF | TRBJ1-1 | TRBV24-1 | NA
CASSPDPRGWNEQYF | TRBJ2-5 | TRBV9 | NA
CSASRGGVRNEQYF | TRBJ2-7 | TRBV20-1 | NA
CASSYSFNHDNSPLHF | TRBJ1-6 | TRBV10-2 | NA
CSARDGLAGTGELFF | TRBJ2-2 | TRBV20-1 | TRBD2